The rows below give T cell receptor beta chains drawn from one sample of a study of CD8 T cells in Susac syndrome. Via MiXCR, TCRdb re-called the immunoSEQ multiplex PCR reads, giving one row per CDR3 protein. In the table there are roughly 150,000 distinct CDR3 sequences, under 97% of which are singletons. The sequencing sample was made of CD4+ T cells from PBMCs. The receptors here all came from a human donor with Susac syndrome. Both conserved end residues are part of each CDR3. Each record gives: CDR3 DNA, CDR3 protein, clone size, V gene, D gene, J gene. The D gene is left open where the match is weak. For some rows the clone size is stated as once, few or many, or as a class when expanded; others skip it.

CDR3 DNA: TGTGCCAGCAGGATCCGGGACAGTGGGGGAGCAGATACGCAGTATTTT
CDR3 protein: CASRIRDSGGADTQYF
clone size: once
V gene: TRBV6-7
D gene: TRBD1
J gene: TRBJ2-3

CDR3 DNA: TGCGCTCCCAAGGGAACAACACGATTGAACACTGAAGCTTTCTTT
CDR3 protein: CAPKGTTRLNTEAFF
clone size: .
V gene: TRBV23-1
D gene: .
J gene: TRBJ1-1

CDR3 DNA: TGTGCCAGCAGTTACGGGGGCTTTGGAAGGGAGTTCTTC
CDR3 protein: CASSYGGFGREFF
clone size: .
V gene: TRBV6-2/TRBV6-3
D gene: .
J gene: TRBJ2-1

CDR3 DNA: TGCAGCGTTGAGGTACAGGTCCAAGAGACCCAGTACTTC
CDR3 protein: CSVEVQVQETQYF
clone size: .
V gene: TRBV29-1
D gene: .
J gene: TRBJ2-5

CDR3 DNA: TGCAGCGTCCCAACAGGGTCCGCCTACGAGCAGTACTTC
CDR3 protein: CSVPTGSAYEQYF
clone size: .
V gene: TRBV29-1
D gene: .
J gene: TRBJ2-7

CDR3 DNA: TGTGCCAGCAGCGCCAGCGGGGGTCGGGAAGAGACCCAGTACTTC
CDR3 protein: CASSASGGREETQYF
clone size: .
V gene: TRBV9
D gene: TRBD2
J gene: TRBJ2-5

CDR3 DNA: TGTGCCAGCAGCGTGCGTTGGTTGAGGGAGAGCTCCTACAATGAGCAGTTCTTC
CDR3 protein: CASSVRWLRESSYNEQFF
clone size: .
V gene: TRBV6-1
D gene: .
J gene: TRBJ2-1

CDR3 DNA: TGTGCCAGCAGTGGACAATCGAACACCGGGGAGCTGTTTTTT
CDR3 protein: CASSGQSNTGELFF
clone size: .
V gene: TRBV5-5
D gene: .
J gene: TRBJ2-2

CDR3 DNA: TGCGCCAGCAGCCAAGGGATGGATCCTTACGAGCAGTACTTC
CDR3 protein: CASSQGMDPYEQYF
clone size: .
V gene: TRBV4-1
D gene: .
J gene: TRBJ2-7

CDR3 DNA: TGTGCCAGCAGTACCGGGACTAGCGGGGAGTATGGAGAGACCCAGTACTTC
CDR3 protein: CASSTGTSGEYGETQYF
clone size: .
V gene: TRBV27
D gene: TRBD2
J gene: TRBJ2-5

CDR3 DNA: TGTGCCAGCAGATTGCATGAAACCGCAGATACGCAGTATTTT
CDR3 protein: CASRLHETADTQYF
clone size: .
V gene: TRBV12-3/TRBV12-4
D gene: .
J gene: TRBJ2-3

CDR3 DNA: TGTGCCAGCAGTGACAGGGGCGGACAGCCCCAGCATTTT
CDR3 protein: CASSDRGGQPQHF
clone size: .
V gene: TRBV12-3/TRBV12-4
D gene: TRBD1
J gene: TRBJ1-5

CDR3 DNA: TGTGCCAGCAGCCCACAGGGTATTTGGGCCTATGGCTACACCTTC
CDR3 protein: CASSPQGIWAYGYTF
clone size: once
V gene: TRBV7-9
D gene: .
J gene: TRBJ1-2

CDR3 DNA: TGCAGCGCATCCGGGACAGGGGGCGAAAAACTGTTTTTT
CDR3 protein: CSASGTGGEKLFF
clone size: .
V gene: TRBV29-1
D gene: TRBD1
J gene: TRBJ1-4

CDR3 DNA: TGTGCCAGCAGCGGTGGCACAGAGACCCAGTACTTC
CDR3 protein: CASSGGTETQYF
clone size: .
V gene: TRBV12-3/TRBV12-4
D gene: .
J gene: TRBJ2-5

CDR3 DNA: TGTGCCAGCAGTGAGGGGGGCTCTGGGGCCAACGTCCTGACTTTC
CDR3 protein: CASSEGGSGANVLTF
clone size: .
V gene: TRBV25-1
D gene: .
J gene: TRBJ2-6

CDR3 DNA: TGCAGTGCTAGGTCTGAAGAAGAGACCCAGTACTTC
CDR3 protein: CSARSEEETQYF
clone size: .
V gene: TRBV20-1
D gene: .
J gene: TRBJ2-5

CDR3 DNA: TGCGCCAGCAGCCAGAGAGAGACAGGATACTATGGCTACACCTTC
CDR3 protein: CASSQRETGYYGYTF
clone size: .
V gene: TRBV4-1
D gene: .
J gene: TRBJ1-2

CDR3 DNA: TGTGCCAGCAGTGATACCAAAAACATTCAGTACTTC
CDR3 protein: CASSDTKNIQYF
clone size: .
V gene: TRBV28
D gene: .
J gene: TRBJ2-4

CDR3 DNA: TGTGCCACCAGCAGAGATTTAGCCCGGGAGCAGTTCTTC
CDR3 protein: CATSRDLAREQFF
clone size: .
V gene: TRBV15
D gene: .
J gene: TRBJ2-1

CDR3 DNA: TGTGCCACCAGTCCCGGGACTAGCGGGAGGGCGTGGAACAATGAGCAGTTCTTC
CDR3 protein: CATSPGTSGRAWNNEQFF
clone size: .
V gene: TRBV24-1
D gene: TRBD2
J gene: TRBJ2-1

CDR3 DNA: TGCAGTGCTAGAGACGAGGGACAGCCCTCCTACGAGCAGTACTTC
CDR3 protein: CSARDEGQPSYEQYF
clone size: .
V gene: TRBV20-1
D gene: TRBD1
J gene: TRBJ2-7

CDR3 DNA: TGCAGTGCTGGGAATCAGCCCCAGCATTTT
CDR3 protein: CSAGNQPQHF
clone size: few
V gene: TRBV20-1
D gene: .
J gene: TRBJ1-5

CDR3 DNA: TGTGCCAGCAGCTGGGACACCTACAATGAGCAGTTCTTC
CDR3 protein: CASSWDTYNEQFF
clone size: .
V gene: TRBV5-6
D gene: .
J gene: TRBJ2-1

CDR3 DNA: TGTGCCACCAGTGATTGGGACAGTTTCCTGAGGGAGCAGTACTTC
CDR3 protein: CATSDWDSFLREQYF
clone size: .
V gene: TRBV24-1
D gene: TRBD1
J gene: TRBJ2-7

CDR3 DNA: TGTGCCAGCAGCCTTGACGACAGGGGGCATGTGAGCGGGTTCTTC
CDR3 protein: CASSLDDRGHVSGFF
clone size: once
V gene: TRBV7-9
D gene: TRBD1
J gene: TRBJ2-1

CDR3 DNA: TGTGCCAGCGGCAGACAGGGAGGGAGCACAGATACGCAGTATTTT
CDR3 protein: CASGRQGGSTDTQYF
clone size: once
V gene: TRBV2
D gene: .
J gene: TRBJ2-3

CDR3 DNA: TGCAGCGTTGACGAGGGGGACGAGCAGTACTTC
CDR3 protein: CSVDEGDEQYF
clone size: .
V gene: TRBV29-1
D gene: .
J gene: TRBJ2-7

CDR3 DNA: TGTGCCAGCAGCTTATTTAGCGCTAGCACAGATACGCAGTATTTT
CDR3 protein: CASSLFSASTDTQYF
clone size: .
V gene: TRBV7-7
D gene: .
J gene: TRBJ2-3

CDR3 DNA: TGTGCCAGCTCCCTCGAACTGGGAGGGGCCAACGTCCTGACTTTC
CDR3 protein: CASSLELGGANVLTF
clone size: .
V gene: TRBV18
D gene: .
J gene: TRBJ2-6

CDR3 DNA: TGTGCCAGCTCACCTCCGGGACAGGGAGAGACCCAGTACTTC
CDR3 protein: CASSPPGQGETQYF
clone size: .
V gene: TRBV18
D gene: TRBD1
J gene: TRBJ2-5

CDR3 DNA: TGTGCCACCAGCAGACCCTACTTGGAAGGGATCAACACTGAAGCTTTCTTT
CDR3 protein: CATSRPYLEGINTEAFF
clone size: .
V gene: TRBV15
D gene: .
J gene: TRBJ1-1

CDR3 DNA: TGTGCCAGCAGCCAAGAAGGTGGGGGTACTACGCAGTATTTT
CDR3 protein: CASSQEGGGTTQYF
clone size: .
V gene: TRBV14
D gene: .
J gene: TRBJ2-3

CDR3 DNA: TGTGCCACCAGTGTGGCAGGGGGCAATGAGCAGTTCTTC
CDR3 protein: CATSVAGGNEQFF
clone size: .
V gene: TRBV24-1
D gene: TRBD1
J gene: TRBJ2-1

CDR3 DNA: TGTGCCAGCAGTTTCGACAGGGGGCTCAACTATGGCTACACCTTC
CDR3 protein: CASSFDRGLNYGYTF
clone size: .
V gene: TRBV12-3/TRBV12-4
D gene: TRBD1
J gene: TRBJ1-2

CDR3 DNA: TGCAGTGCACGGGCCCCCAGACTAGCCGCAGATACGCAGTATTTT
CDR3 protein: CSARAPRLAADTQYF
clone size: .
V gene: TRBV20-1
D gene: TRBD2
J gene: TRBJ2-3

CDR3 DNA: TGTGCCATAGGCAGGGGACAGGGCTCTTTCTCTGGGGCCAACGTCCTGACTTTC
CDR3 protein: CAIGRGQGSFSGANVLTF
clone size: .
V gene: TRBV5-4
D gene: TRBD1
J gene: TRBJ2-6

CDR3 DNA: TGCGCCAGCAGCCAAGCCCCGACTAGCGGGGCCATCCGGGGCGGGGAGCTGTTTTTT
CDR3 protein: CASSQAPTSGAIRGGELFF
clone size: .
V gene: TRBV4-1
D gene: TRBD2
J gene: TRBJ2-2

CDR3 DNA: TGTGCCAGCAGCCTGGGACCCCGGAACACTGAAGCTTTCTTT
CDR3 protein: CASSLGPRNTEAFF
clone size: .
V gene: TRBV12-3/TRBV12-4
D gene: .
J gene: TRBJ1-1

CDR3 DNA: TGTGCCAGCTCACCGGGGGACGTAAGGAACACTGAAGCTTTCTTT
CDR3 protein: CASSPGDVRNTEAFF
clone size: .
V gene: TRBV18
D gene: .
J gene: TRBJ1-1

CDR3 DNA: TGTGCCAGCAGTTTGCGGCTCTTTTCGGGCTACACCTTC
CDR3 protein: CASSLRLFSGYTF
clone size: .
V gene: TRBV28
D gene: .
J gene: TRBJ1-2

CDR3 DNA: TGCGCCAGCAGCTTGGAAAGGGGACGAGGCTACACCTTC
CDR3 protein: CASSLERGRGYTF
clone size: .
V gene: TRBV5-1
D gene: .
J gene: TRBJ1-2

CDR3 DNA: TGCGCCAGCAGCTTCACAGGGGGCGGGTACGAGCAGTACTTC
CDR3 protein: CASSFTGGGYEQYF
clone size: .
V gene: TRBV5-1
D gene: TRBD1
J gene: TRBJ2-7

CDR3 DNA: TGTGCCACAACGATCGGCGGGAGCGGCGAGACCCAGTACTTC
CDR3 protein: CATTIGGSGETQYF
clone size: .
V gene: TRBV7-9
D gene: TRBD2
J gene: TRBJ2-5

CDR3 DNA: TGTGCCAGCAGTCGACAGGGGCTCTACGAGCAGTACTTC
CDR3 protein: CASSRQGLYEQYF
clone size: .
V gene: TRBV3-1
D gene: TRBD1
J gene: TRBJ2-7

CDR3 DNA: TGCGCCAGCAGCCAAGTCCCTGCGGGGGCCCTCACAGATACGCAGTATTTT
CDR3 protein: CASSQVPAGALTDTQYF
clone size: .
V gene: TRBV4-1
D gene: .
J gene: TRBJ2-3

CDR3 DNA: TGTGCTAGCAGCTTACCCGGACGCTTCGAGACCCAGTACTTC
CDR3 protein: CASSLPGRFETQYF
clone size: few
V gene: TRBV7-7
D gene: .
J gene: TRBJ2-5

CDR3 DNA: TGTGCCAGCAGTGACCGGACAGATGGCTACACCTTC
CDR3 protein: CASSDRTDGYTF
clone size: once
V gene: TRBV25-1
D gene: .
J gene: TRBJ1-2

CDR3 DNA: TGTGCCAGCTCACCACAACAACCACAGGCGGGTTCTGGGGCCAACGTCCTGACTTTC
CDR3 protein: CASSPQQPQAGSGANVLTF
clone size: .
V gene: TRBV18
D gene: .
J gene: TRBJ2-6

CDR3 DNA: TGCAGCGTTAGGACAGGGGGCGGGTATGGCTACACCTTC
CDR3 protein: CSVRTGGGYGYTF
clone size: .
V gene: TRBV29-1
D gene: TRBD1
J gene: TRBJ1-2

CDR3 DNA: TGTGCCAGCAGTAAAACCGTAAACTACGAGCAGTACTTC
CDR3 protein: CASSKTVNYEQYF
clone size: .
V gene: TRBV12-3/TRBV12-4
D gene: .
J gene: TRBJ2-7

CDR3 DNA: TGTGCCAGCAGTATCTACCGGACTGAAGCTTTCTTT
CDR3 protein: CASSIYRTEAFF
clone size: once
V gene: TRBV28
D gene: .
J gene: TRBJ1-1